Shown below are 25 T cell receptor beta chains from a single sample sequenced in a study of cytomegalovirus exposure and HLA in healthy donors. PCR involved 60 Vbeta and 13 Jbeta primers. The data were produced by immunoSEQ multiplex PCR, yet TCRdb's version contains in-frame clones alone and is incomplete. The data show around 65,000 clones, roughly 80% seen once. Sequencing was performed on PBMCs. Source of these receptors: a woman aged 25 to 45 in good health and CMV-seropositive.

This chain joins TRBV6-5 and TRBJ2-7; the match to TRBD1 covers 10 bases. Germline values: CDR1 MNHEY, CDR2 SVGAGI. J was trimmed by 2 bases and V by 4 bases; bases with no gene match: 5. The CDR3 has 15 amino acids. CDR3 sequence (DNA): TGTGCCAGCAGTTGGGGACAGGGGCTCACCTACGAGCAGTACTTC. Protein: CASSWGQGLTYEQYF.

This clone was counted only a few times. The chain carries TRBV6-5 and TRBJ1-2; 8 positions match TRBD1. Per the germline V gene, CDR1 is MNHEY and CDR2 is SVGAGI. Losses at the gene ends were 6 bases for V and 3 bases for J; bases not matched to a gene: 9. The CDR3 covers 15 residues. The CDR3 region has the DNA TGTGCCAGCAGGCGGCAGGGGGCAAGTGACTATGGCTACACCTTC. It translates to CASRRQGASDYGYTF.

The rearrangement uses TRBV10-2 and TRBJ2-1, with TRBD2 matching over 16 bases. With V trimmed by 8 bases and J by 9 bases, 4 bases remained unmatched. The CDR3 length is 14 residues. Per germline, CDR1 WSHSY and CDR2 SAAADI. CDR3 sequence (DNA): TGCGCCAGCCAGGGACTAGCGGGAGGGGGTGAGCAGTTCTTC. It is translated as CASQGLAGGGEQFF.

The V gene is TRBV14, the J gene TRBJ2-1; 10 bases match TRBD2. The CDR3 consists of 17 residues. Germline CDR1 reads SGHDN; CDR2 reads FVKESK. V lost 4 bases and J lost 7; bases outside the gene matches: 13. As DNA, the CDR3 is TGTGCCAGCAGCCGACGAGCTAGCGGGAGCGCTAGAAATGAGCAGTTCTTC. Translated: CASSRRASGSARNEQFF.

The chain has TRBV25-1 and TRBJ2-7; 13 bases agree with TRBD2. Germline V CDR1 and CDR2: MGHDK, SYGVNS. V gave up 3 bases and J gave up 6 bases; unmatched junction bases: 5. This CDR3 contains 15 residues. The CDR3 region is CASSDTGLAGSEQYF. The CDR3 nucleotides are TGTGCCAGCAGTGACACGGGACTAGCGGGAAGCGAGCAGTACTTC.

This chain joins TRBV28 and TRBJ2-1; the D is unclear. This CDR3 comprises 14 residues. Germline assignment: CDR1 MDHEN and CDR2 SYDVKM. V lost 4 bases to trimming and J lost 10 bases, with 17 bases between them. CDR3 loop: CASSSHGSPREQFF. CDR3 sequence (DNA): TGTGCCAGCAGTTCCCATGGTAGTCCACGGGAGCAGTTCTTC.

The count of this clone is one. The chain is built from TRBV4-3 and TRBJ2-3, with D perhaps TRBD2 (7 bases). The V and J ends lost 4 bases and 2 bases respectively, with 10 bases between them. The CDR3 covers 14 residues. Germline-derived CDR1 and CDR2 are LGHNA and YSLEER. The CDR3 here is CASSLGGATDTQYF. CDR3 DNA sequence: TGCGCCAGCAGCCTAGGGGGGGCCACAGATACGCAGTATTTT.

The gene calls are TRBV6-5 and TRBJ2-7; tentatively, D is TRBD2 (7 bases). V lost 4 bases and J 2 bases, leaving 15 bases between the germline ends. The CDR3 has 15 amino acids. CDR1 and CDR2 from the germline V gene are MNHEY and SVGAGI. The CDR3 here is CASSLGASGAYEQYF. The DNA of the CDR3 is TGTGCCAGCAGTTTGGGGGCTAGCGGTGCCTACGAGCAGTACTTC.

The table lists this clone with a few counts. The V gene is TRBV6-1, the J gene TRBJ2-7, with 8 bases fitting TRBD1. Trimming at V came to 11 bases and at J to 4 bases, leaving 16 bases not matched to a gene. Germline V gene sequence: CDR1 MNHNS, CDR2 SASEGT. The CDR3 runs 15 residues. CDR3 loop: CAGAGGASSGYEQYF. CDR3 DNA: TGTGCCGGGGCAGGGGGCGCTTCGTCGGGGTACGAGCAGTACTTC.

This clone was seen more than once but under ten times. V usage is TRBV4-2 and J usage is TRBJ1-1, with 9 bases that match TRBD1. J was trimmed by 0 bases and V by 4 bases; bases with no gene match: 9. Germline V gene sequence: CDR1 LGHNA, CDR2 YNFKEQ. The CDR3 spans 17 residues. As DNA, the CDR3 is TGTGCCAGCAGCCCTTGGGACAGGGCCTCTATGAACACTGAAGCTTTCTTT. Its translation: CASSPWDRASMNTEAFF.

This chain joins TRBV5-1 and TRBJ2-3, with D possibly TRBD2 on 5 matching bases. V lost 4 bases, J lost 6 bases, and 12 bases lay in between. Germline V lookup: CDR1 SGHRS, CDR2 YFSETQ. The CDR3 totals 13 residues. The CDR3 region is CASSPLGGDTQYF. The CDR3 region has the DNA TGCGCCAGCAGCCCCCTCGGCGGGGATACGCAGTATTTT. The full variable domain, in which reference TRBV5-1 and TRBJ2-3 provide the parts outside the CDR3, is KAGVTQTPRYLIKTRGQQVTLSCSPISGHRSVSWYQQTPGQGLQFLFEYFSETQRNKGNFPGRFSGRQFSNSRSEMNVSTLELGDSALYLCASSPLGGDTQYFGPGTRLTVL.

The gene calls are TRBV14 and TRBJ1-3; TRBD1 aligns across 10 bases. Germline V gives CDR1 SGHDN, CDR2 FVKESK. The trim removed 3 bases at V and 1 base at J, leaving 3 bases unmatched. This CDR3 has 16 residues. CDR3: CASSQVGQGSGNTIYF. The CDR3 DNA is TGTGCCAGCAGCCAGGTGGGACAGGGGTCTGGAAACACCATATATTTT.

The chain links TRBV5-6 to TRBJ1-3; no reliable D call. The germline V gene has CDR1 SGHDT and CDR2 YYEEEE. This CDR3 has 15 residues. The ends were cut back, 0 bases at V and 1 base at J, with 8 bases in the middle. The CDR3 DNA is TGTGCCAGCAGCTTGGACGGAGAATCTGGAAACACCATATATTTT. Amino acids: CASSLDGESGNTIYF.

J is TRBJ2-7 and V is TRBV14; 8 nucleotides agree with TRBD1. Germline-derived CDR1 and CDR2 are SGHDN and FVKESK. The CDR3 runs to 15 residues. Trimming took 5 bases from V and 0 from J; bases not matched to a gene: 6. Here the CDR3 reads CASSIAGQGSYEQYF. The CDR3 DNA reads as TGTGCCAGCAGCATCGCCGGACAGGGCTCCTACGAGCAGTACTTC. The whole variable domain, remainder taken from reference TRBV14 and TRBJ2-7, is EAGVTQFPSHSVIEKGQTVTLRCDPISGHDNLYWYRRVMGKEIKFLLHFVKESKQDESGMPNNRFLAERTGGTYSTLKVQPAELEDSGVYFCASSIAGQGSYEQYFGPGTRLTVT.

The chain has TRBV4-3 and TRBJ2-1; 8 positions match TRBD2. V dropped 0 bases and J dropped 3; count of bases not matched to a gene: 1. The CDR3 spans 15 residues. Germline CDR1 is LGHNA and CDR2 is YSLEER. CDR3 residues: CASSQDGTSYNEQFF. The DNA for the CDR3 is TGCGCCAGCAGCCAAGATGGGACTAGCTACAATGAGCAGTTCTTC.

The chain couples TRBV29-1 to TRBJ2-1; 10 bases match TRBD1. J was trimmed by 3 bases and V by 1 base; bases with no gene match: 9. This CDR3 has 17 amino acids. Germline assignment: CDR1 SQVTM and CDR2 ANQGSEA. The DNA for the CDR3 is TGCAGCGTTGAAGCTTACCTTAGGACAGGGGGCTACAATGAGCAGTTCTTC. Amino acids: CSVEAYLRTGGYNEQFF.

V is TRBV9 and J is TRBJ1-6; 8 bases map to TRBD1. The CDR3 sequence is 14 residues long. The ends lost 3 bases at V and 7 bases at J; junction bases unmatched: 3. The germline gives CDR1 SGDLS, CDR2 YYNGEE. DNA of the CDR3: TGTGCCAGCAGCGCGGACAGGGCCAATTCACCCCTCCACTTT. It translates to CASSADRANSPLHF.

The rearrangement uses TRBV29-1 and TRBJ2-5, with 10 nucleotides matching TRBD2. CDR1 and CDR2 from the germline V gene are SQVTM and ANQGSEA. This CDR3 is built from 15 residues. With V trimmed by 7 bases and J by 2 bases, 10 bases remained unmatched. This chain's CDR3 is CSAQAGGPGQETQYF. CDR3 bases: TGCAGCGCCCAAGCGGGAGGGCCGGGACAAGAGACCCAGTACTTC.

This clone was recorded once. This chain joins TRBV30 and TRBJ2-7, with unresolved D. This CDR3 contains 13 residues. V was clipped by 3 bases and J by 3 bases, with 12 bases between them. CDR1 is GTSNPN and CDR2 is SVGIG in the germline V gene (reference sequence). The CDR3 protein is CAWRYPRVYEQYF. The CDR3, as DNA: TGTGCCTGGAGGTATCCACGCGTCTACGAGCAGTACTTC.

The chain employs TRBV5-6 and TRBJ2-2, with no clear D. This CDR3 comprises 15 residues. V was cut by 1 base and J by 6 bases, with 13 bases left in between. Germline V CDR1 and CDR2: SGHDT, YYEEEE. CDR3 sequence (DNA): TGTGCCAGCAGCTTGCGTCCTCTAGTGCCCGGGGAGCTGTTTTTT. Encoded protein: CASSLRPLVPGELFF.

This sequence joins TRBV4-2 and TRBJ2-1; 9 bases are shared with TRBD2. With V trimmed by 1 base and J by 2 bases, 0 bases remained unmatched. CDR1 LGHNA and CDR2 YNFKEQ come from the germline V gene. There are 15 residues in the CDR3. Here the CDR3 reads CASSQASGAYNEQFF. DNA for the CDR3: TGTGCCAGCAGCCAAGCTAGCGGGGCCTACAATGAGCAGTTCTTC.

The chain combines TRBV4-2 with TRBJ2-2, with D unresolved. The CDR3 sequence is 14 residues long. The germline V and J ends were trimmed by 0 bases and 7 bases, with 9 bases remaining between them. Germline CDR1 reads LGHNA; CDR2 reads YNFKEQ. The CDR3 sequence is CASSQDRRSGELFF. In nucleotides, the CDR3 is TGTGCCAGCAGCCAAGACAGGCGCAGCGGGGAGCTGTTTTTT.

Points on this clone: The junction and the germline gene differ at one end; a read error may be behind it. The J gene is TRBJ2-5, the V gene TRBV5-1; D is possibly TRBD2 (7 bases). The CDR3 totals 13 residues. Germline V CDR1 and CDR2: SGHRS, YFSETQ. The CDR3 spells CASSRGAGETQYF. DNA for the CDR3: TGCGCAAGCAGCCGGGGGGCAGGGGAGACCCAGTACTTC.

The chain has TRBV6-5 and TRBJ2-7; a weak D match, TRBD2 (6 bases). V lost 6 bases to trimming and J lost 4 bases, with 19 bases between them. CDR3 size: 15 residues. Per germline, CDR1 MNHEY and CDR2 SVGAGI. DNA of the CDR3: TGTGCCAGCAGCCTGCGGTGGGGCGGGATTTACGAGCAGTACTTC. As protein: CASSLRWGGIYEQYF.

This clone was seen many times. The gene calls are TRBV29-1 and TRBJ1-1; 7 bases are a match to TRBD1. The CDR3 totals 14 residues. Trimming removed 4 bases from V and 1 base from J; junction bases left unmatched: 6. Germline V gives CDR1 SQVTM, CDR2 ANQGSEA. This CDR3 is CSVGQGQPNTEAFF. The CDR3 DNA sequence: TGCAGCGTTGGACAGGGACAGCCGAACACTGAAGCTTTCTTT.